Shown below are 20 T cell receptor beta chains from a single sample sequenced in a study of Graves' ophthalmopathy and Graves' hyperthyroidism. For repertoire sequencing, the TCR beta CDR3 regions were amplified from RNA transcripts. The first-round RT-PCR employed HTBI primers together with the Qiagen OneStep RT-PCR kit. A multiplex PCR was then performed as the second round. TCRdb re-called the multiplex PCR reads through MiXCR, storing one row per CDR3 protein. Of under 350,000 distinct CDR3 sequences listed, around a sixth are singletons. Sequencing used peripheral blood. These TCRs come from an adult man with Graves' ophthalmopathy.

The rearrangement links TRBV29-1 to TRBJ1-1, with TRBD1 matching 7 bases. The germline CDR1 and CDR2 sequences are SQVTM and ANQGSEA. Trimming cost V 7 bases and J 5 bases; bases outside gene matches: 10. The CDR3 extends over 13 amino acids. The CDR3 DNA follows: TGCAGCGGAAGGACAGGAGGTAGGACTGAAGCTTTCTTT. Translating it yields CSGRTGGRTEAFF. Full variable domain (outside the CDR3, taken from reference TRBV29-1 and TRBJ1-1): SAVISQKPSRDICQRGTSLTIQCQVDSQVTMMFWYRQQPGQSLTLIATANQGSEATYESGFVIDKFPISRPNLTFSTLTVSNMSPEDSSIYLCSGRTGGRTEAFFGQGTRLTVV.

There are many counts of this clonotype. This chain connects TRBV9 to TRBJ2-2; 9 bases line up with TRBD2. CDR1 and CDR2 from the germline V gene are SGDLS and YYNGEE. The CDR3 is 15 residues long. The ends lost 0 bases at V and 5 bases at J; junction bases unmatched: 2. The CDR3 coding sequence is TGTGCCAGCAGCGTAGGCGCGGGAGGGACCGGGGAGCTGTTTTTT. It codes for CASSVGAGGTGELFF.

This clonotype was counted at least ten times. This sequence joins TRBV5-1 and TRBJ2-7; 8 nucleotides line up with TRBD2. The CDR3 is 14 residues long. Trimming at V came to 0 bases and at J to 6 bases, leaving 5 bases not matched to a gene. The germline CDR1 and CDR2 sequences are SGHRS and YFSETQ. CDR3 bases: TGCGCCAGCAGCTTGGATCGAGCGGGAGTCGAGCAGTACTTC. Translation gives CASSLDRAGVEQYF.

The rearrangement uses TRBV20-1 and TRBJ2-5; 9 bases align to TRBD1. CDR1 is DFQATT, CDR2 SNEGSKA, per germline (reference sequence). The CDR3 is 16 residues long. The junction had 12 bases not matched to a gene; V was cut back by 3 bases and J by 4 bases. The CDR3: CSARSGTGRGAETQYF. The CDR3 nucleotides are TGCAGTGCTAGGAGTGGGACAGGGAGGGGGGCAGAGACCCAGTACTTC.

This clonotype was seen at least ten times. This chain joins TRBV19 and TRBJ2-7, with 13 positions matching TRBD2. V lost 5 bases, J lost 6 bases, and 7 bases stayed unmatched. The CDR3 extends over 15 amino acids. The V gene's germline CDR1 is LNHDA and CDR2 SQIVND (reference sequence). Written as DNA, the CDR3 is TGTGCCAGTAGTTCTTGGACTAGCGGGAGAGGCGAGCAGTACTTC. It specifies CASSSWTSGRGEQYF.

This clonotype has at least ten counts. The rearrangement joins TRBV20-1 to TRBJ2-5; TRBD2 aligns across 7 bases. The germline gives CDR1 DFQATT, CDR2 SNEGSKA (reference sequence). This CDR3 region has 15 residues. The CDR3 region is CSAAGRLAVGETQYF. The CDR3, as DNA: TGCAGCGCAGCGGGGCGGCTAGCGGTAGGGGAGACCCAGTACTTC.

This clonotype has at least ten counts. The chain combines TRBV29-1 with TRBJ2-7, with a tentative D call TRBD1 (8 bases). V lost 0 bases and J lost 3, with 15 bases in between. Germline loops: CDR1 SQVTM, CDR2 ANQGSEA. The CDR3 totals 15 residues. Here the CDR3 reads CSVEDPTGEGYEQYF. The CDR3 region has the DNA TGCAGCGTTGAAGATCCGACAGGGGAGGGCTACGAGCAGTACTTC.

This clonotype was seen many times. The chain couples TRBV6-1 to TRBJ1-1; the D gene is possibly TRBD1 (6 bases). The CDR3 is made up of 17 amino acids. Trimming cost V 5 bases and J 2 bases, with 21 bases left between them. Germline CDR1 is MNHNS and CDR2 is SASEGT. The CDR3, as DNA: TGTGCCAGCAGTAAACAACTACCGGGACACCAAAACACTGAAGCTTTCTTT. Protein sequence: CASSKQLPGHQNTEAFF.

This clonotype was recorded at least ten times. J is TRBJ1-6 and V is TRBV20-1, with D maybe TRBD1 (6 bases). Trimming removed 2 bases from V and 6 bases from J, with 20 bases in between. Germline V lookup: CDR1 DFQATT, CDR2 SNEGSKA (reference sequence). The CDR3 sequence is 17 residues long. CDR3 bases: TGCAGTGCTAGATTTAGGGGGACCAGGGCGTTTAATTCACCCCTCCACTTT. It translates to CSARFRGTRAFNSPLHF.

This clonotype was recorded at least ten times. This chain connects TRBV19 to TRBJ1-2, with no clear D. V gave up 0 bases and J gave up 4 bases, with 12 bases separating them. Germline-derived CDR1 and CDR2 are LNHDA and SQIVND (reference sequence). This CDR3 spans 15 amino acids. CDR3 sequence (DNA): TGTGCCAGTAGTATAGATTCAGGCGGCGCCTATGGCTACACCTTC. This sequence encodes CASSIDSGGAYGYTF.

The gene calls are TRBV7-8 and TRBJ2-5, with 8 bases matching TRBD1. CDR1 SGHVS and CDR2 FQNEAQ come from the germline V gene. The CDR3 loop spans 13 amino acids. After removal of 1 base from V and 12 bases from J, the junction contained 7 bases not matched to a gene. The CDR3 region is CASSLGGQGSKYF. The DNA of the CDR3 is TGTGCCAGCAGCTTAGGAGGACAGGGCTCGAAGTACTTC.

The table lists this clonotype with many counts. Here the CDR3 reads CSASGESSYEQYF. The CDR3 DNA reads as TGCAGTGCGTCAGGGGAGAGCTCCTACGAGCAGTACTTC. The chain employs TRBV20-1 and TRBJ2-7; TRBD1 is a possible D gene (6 bases). CDR1 DFQATT and CDR2 SNEGSKA come from the germline V gene (reference sequence). With 6 bases removed from V and 0 bases from J, the gap between germline ends came to 12 bases. The CDR3 is made up of 13 amino acids.

This clonotype was seen at least ten times. The chain combines TRBV2 with TRBJ1-5; possibly TRBD1 for D (6 bases). The V end was cut by 2 bases, the J end by 7 bases, with 12 bases between. The CDR3 spans 14 residues. Germline-derived CDR1 and CDR2 are SNHLY and FYNNEI. CDR3 residues: CASSETRGGQPQHF. The CDR3 nucleotides are TGTGCCAGCAGTGAAACCAGGGGCGGGCAGCCCCAGCATTTT.

In this sample, this clonotype turned up many times. The V call is TRBV6-5, the J call TRBJ1-3; D is undetermined. Germline lookup yields CDR1 MNHEY and CDR2 SVGAGI. The CDR3 spans 17 residues. Trimming stripped 2 bases from V and 2 bases from J, with 16 bases between. The CDR3 sequence is CASSYAALSATGNTIYF. The DNA for the CDR3 is TGTGCCAGCAGTTACGCCGCCTTAAGTGCCACTGGAAACACCATATATTTT.

In this sample, this clonotype turned up a few times. The CDR3 here is CATGDGVRGGVDEQYF. CDR3 bases: TGTGCCACCGGCGACGGGGTAAGGGGTGGCGTAGACGAGCAGTACTTC. This sequence joins TRBV10-3 and TRBJ2-7, with D possibly called TRBD1 or TRBD2 (5 bases each). Deletions cut 10 bases from V and 5 bases from J, with 27 bases between. This CDR3 has 16 residues. Germline V gene lookup returns CDR1 ENHRY and CDR2 SYGVKD.

This clonotype was counted ten times or more. The J gene is TRBJ1-1, the V gene TRBV5-4; D is possibly TRBD1 (5 bases). CDR3 length equals 14 residues. Trimming removed 2 bases from V and 1 base from J, with 9 bases in between. Germline assignment: CDR1 SGHNT and CDR2 YYREEE (reference sequence). Written as DNA, the CDR3 is TGTGCCAGCAGCTTTAAGGGACCGAACACTGAAGCTTTCTTT. Residues: CASSFKGPNTEAFF.

The chain couples TRBV6-2 or TRBV6-3 to TRBJ2-5; 11 bases align to TRBD2. The V gene end was trimmed by 5 bases and the J gene end by 5 bases; junction bases not matched to a gene: 7. The CDR3 extends over 15 amino acids. CDR1 MNHEY and CDR2 SVGEGT come from the germline V gene. CDR3 sequence reads: CASSNIAGGPETQYF. The CDR3 nucleotides read TGTGCCAGCAGTAACATAGCGGGAGGGCCGGAGACCCAGTACTTC.

This clonotype was observed at least ten times. V usage is TRBV27 and J usage is TRBJ1-5; D gene unclear. V lost 2 bases and J lost 1, with 6 bases in between. From germline, CDR1 is MNHEY and CDR2 SMNVEV (reference sequence). CDR3 length: 14 amino acids. In DNA form, the CDR3 reads TGTGCCAGCAGTTTAGAAAGAAGCAATCAGCCCCAGCATTTT. It encodes CASSLERSNQPQHF.

This clonotype was detected many times. The chain has TRBV11-2 and TRBJ2-2, with 16 bases that match TRBD2. The CDR3 spans 18 residues. Looked up from germline, CDR1 is SGHAT and CDR2 is FQNNGV. Trimming removed 5 bases from V and 4 bases from J; junction bases left unmatched: 7. CDR3 bases: TGTGCCAGCAGCACCGGGACTAGCGGGGGGGTCCGCACCGGGGAGCTGTTTTTT. This codes for CASSTGTSGGVRTGELFF. Variable domain in full (rest from reference TRBV11-2 and TRBJ2-2): EAGVAQSPRYKIIEKRQSVAFWCNPISGHATLYWYQQILGQGPKLLIQFQNNGVVDDSQLPKDRFSAERLKGVDSTLKIQPAKLEDSAVYLCASSTGTSGGVRTGELFFGEGSRLTVL.

This clonotype was seen many times. The chain couples TRBV30 to TRBJ1-1; weak D call: TRBD1 (6 bases). Trimming shortened V by 3 bases and J by 4 bases, and 9 bases separated the two germline ends. The germline gives CDR1 GTSNPN, CDR2 SVGIG (reference sequence). The CDR3 extends over 12 amino acids. The CDR3 spells CAWSRGPTEAFF. The CDR3 nucleotides read TGTGCCTGGAGCAGGGGTCCCACTGAAGCTTTCTTT.